The following is a TCR beta chain sequence with its context. Its specificity is not known. This may be a read error: a much more frequent sequence differs by one nucleotide. Employing constant-segment primers, 5'RACE generated TCR alpha and TCR beta cDNA libraries bearing sample barcodes and UMIs. One entry per CDR3 protein, called by TCRdb with MiXCR from the 5' RACE reads. The repertoire holds 450,000 to 700,000 distinct CDR3 sequences, with under 20% as singletons. The sample is drawn from a study of T-cell memory formation after mild COVID-19. Findings of the study overall: The study found contracting CD4+ clones mainly in CM and EM and contracting CD8+ clones in EMRA.

The CDR3 consists of 13 residues. The V gene's germline CDR1 is SEHNR and CDR2 FQNEAQ (reference sequence). The germline V and J ends were trimmed by 3 bases and 1 base, with 5 bases remaining between them. This rearrangement joins TRBV7-9 to TRBJ2-3; no clear D gene. Material for sequencing was PBMCs or a T cell subset sorted from them (not recorded which). The TCR comes from an adult woman who had mild COVID-19 (a few samples of this study predate the infection). Cell type and time point are not known. CDR3 in amino acids: CASSFPRTDTQYF. CDR3 bases: TGTGCCAGCAGCTTCCCGCGCACAGATACGCAGTATTTT.